The 8 T cell receptor beta chains in this list originate from one sample, sequenced in a study of blood T cell repertoires in COVID-19. Using immunoSEQ multiplex PCR, the repertoire was profiled, and TCRdb retains in-frame clones only, with some absent. The sample holds around 250,000 clones, about nine tenths seen once. Sequenced input: peripheral blood. The receptors originated from a woman aged 25 to 39 with active or convalescent COVID-19.

The rearrangement joins TRBV6-6 to TRBJ1-2; no clear D gene. This CDR3 has 16 amino acids. Germline CDR1 and CDR2: MNHNY and SVGAGI (reference sequence). Trimming shortened V by 4 bases and J by 1 base, and 16 bases separated the two germline ends. The CDR3 is CASSSFGWEINYGYTF. As DNA, the CDR3 is TGTGCCAGCAGTTCCTTTGGTTGGGAGATTAACTATGGCTACACCTTC.

This clone appeared a few times. This sequence joins TRBV5-1 and TRBJ2-5; possibly TRBD2 for D (5 bases). Germline loops: CDR1 SGHRS, CDR2 YFSETQ. V gave up 1 base and J gave up 11 bases, with 15 bases separating them. The CDR3 extends over 13 amino acids. This CDR3 is CASSLWEPWDQYF. The CDR3 DNA is TGCGCCAGCAGCTTGTGGGAGCCTTGGGATCAGTACTTC.

V and J are TRBV28 and TRBJ1-1; D is ambiguous. V was cut by 8 bases and J by 3 bases, with 13 bases left in between. From germline, CDR1 is MDHEN and CDR2 SYDVKM. The CDR3 runs 13 residues. CDR3 bases: TGTGCCAGCCAACCTCGAGCGGACACTGAAGCTTTCTTT. Translation: CASQPRADTEAFF.

The V and J genes are TRBV6-5 and TRBJ1-1; 7 nucleotides line up with TRBD1. Germline values: CDR1 MNHEY, CDR2 SVGAGI. The CDR3 runs 13 residues. The V and J ends lost 7 bases and 7 bases, in that order; junction bases with no gene match: 9. CDR3 nucleotide sequence: TGTGCCAGCAATATTAAGGGGGCAAATGAAGCTTTCTTT. Amino acids: CASNIKGANEAFF.

The chain links TRBV15 to TRBJ1-3; D gene uncertain. This CDR3 comprises 15 residues. The V gene lost 0 bases and the J gene lost 0 bases, with 6 bases spanning the gap. Germline V lookup: CDR1 LNHNV, CDR2 YYDKDF (reference sequence). CDR3 amino acids: CATSREVYSGNTIYF. CDR3 DNA sequence: TGTGCCACCAGCAGAGAGGTCTACTCTGGAAACACCATATATTTT.

The rearrangement joins TRBV5-1 to TRBJ1-6, with a weak D call TRBD1 (5 bases). Per the germline V gene, CDR1 is SGHRS and CDR2 is YFSETQ. V was clipped by 3 bases and J by 10 bases, with 14 bases between them. The CDR3 spans 14 residues. CDR3 in DNA: TGCGCCAGCAGCTGGGGGGAGGGTCGGTCACCCCTCCACTTT. This codes for CASSWGEGRSPLHF.

The chain employs TRBV7-2 and TRBJ2-3, with TRBD1 matching over 11 bases. The V and J ends lost 4 bases and 6 bases, in that order; junction bases with no gene match: 12. The V gene's germline CDR1 is SGHTA and CDR2 FQGNSA. The CDR3 is 17 amino acids. This CDR3 is CASSSTPDRGRPDTQYF. The CDR3 DNA reads as TGTGCCAGCAGCTCCACCCCGGACAGGGGGCGCCCCGATACGCAGTATTTT.

This rearrangement joins TRBV10-3 to TRBJ1-4; 8 nucleotides line up with TRBD1. V lost 0 bases and J lost 13; bases outside the gene matches: 4. The CDR3 loop spans 13 amino acids. CDR1 and CDR2 from the germline V gene are ENHRY and SYGVKD. The CDR3 DNA reads as TGTGCCATCAGTGAGTCAGGACAGGGAGGACTGTTTTTT. Protein sequence: CAISESGQGGLFF.